The TCR beta chain under discussion was sequenced for a study of cytotoxic CD8 clonotypes in ibrutinib-treated CLL. Regarding this clone: What it binds is not known.

Per germline, CDR1 SGDLS and CDR2 YYNGEE. CDR3 length: 19 amino acids. V lost 3 bases, J lost 0 bases, and 22 bases lay in between. Study results and caveats: Clonality increased at ibrutinib response, then returned toward baseline at progression.

The method was immunoSEQ multiplex PCR; TCRdb's version includes in-frame clones alone and lacks a portion of them. The sample has 330,000 or so clones; roughly 71% are singletons. The clonotype originates from a human donor with chronic lymphocytic leukemia. The chain couples TRBV9 to TRBJ2-1; D possibly uses TRBD1 or TRBD2 (5 bases each). The sample here was PBMCs, taken after 36 months of ibrutinib treatment. CDR3 sequence reads: CASSAREGLRERSYNEQFF. CDR3 sequence (DNA): TGTGCCAGCAGCGCGAGAGAGGGGCTCCGGGAACGCTCCTACAATGAGCAGTTCTTC.